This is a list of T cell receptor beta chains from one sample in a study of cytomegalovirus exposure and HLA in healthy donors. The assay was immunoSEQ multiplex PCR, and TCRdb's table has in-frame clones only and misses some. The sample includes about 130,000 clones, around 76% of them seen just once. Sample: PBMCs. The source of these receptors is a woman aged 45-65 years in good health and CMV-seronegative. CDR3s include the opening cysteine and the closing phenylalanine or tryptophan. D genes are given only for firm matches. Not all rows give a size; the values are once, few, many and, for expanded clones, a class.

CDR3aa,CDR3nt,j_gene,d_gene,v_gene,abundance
CAISNDRGAAFF,TGTGCCATCAGTAATGACAGGGGCGCAGCTTTCTTT,TRBJ1-1,TRBD1,TRBV10-3,.
CASSLSPGGGTDTQYF,TGTGCCAGCAGTTTATCTCCAGGGGGAGGTACAGATACGCAGTATTTT,TRBJ2-3,.,TRBV27,.
CASSPLQGTYGYTF,TGTGCCAGCAGCCCCCTACAGGGAACCTATGGCTACACCTTC,TRBJ1-2,.,TRBV7-2,once
CASSQKPAGAPGIEQFF,TGCGCCAGCAGCCAAAAGCCAGCGGGAGCCCCGGGAATTGAGCAGTTCTTC,TRBJ2-1,TRBD2,TRBV4-3,.
CSVVGDTRRAKNIQYF,TGCAGCGTTGTAGGGGACACCCGGCGAGCCAAAAACATTCAGTACTTC,TRBJ2-4,.,TRBV29-1,.
CATTKRGRGGNQPQHF,TGTGCCACCACGAAAAGGGGGCGCGGGGGCAATCAGCCCCAGCATTTT,TRBJ1-5,TRBD1,TRBV5-6,.
CASSLTVTEAFF,TGTGCCAGCAGCCTCACGGTTACCGAAGCTTTCTTT,TRBJ1-1,.,TRBV7-2,.
CASSGAGPGYEQYF,TGTGCCAGCAGCGGGGCCGGGCCCGGCTACGAGCAGTACTTC,TRBJ2-7,.,TRBV11-2,.
CASSQGTSGDNEQFF,TGCGCCAGCAGCCAGGGGACTAGCGGGGACAATGAGCAGTTCTTC,TRBJ2-1,TRBD2,TRBV4-3,few
CASSIGDRGAQNF,TGTGCCAGTAGTATAGGGGACAGGGGCGCCCAGAATTTT,TRBJ1-5,TRBD1,TRBV19,.
CASRGDRGSSGANVLTF,TGTGCCAGCAGAGGTGACAGGGGATCGTCTGGGGCCAACGTCCTGACTTTC,TRBJ2-6,TRBD1,TRBV28,.
CACPGANEKLFF,TGTGCCTGCCCCGGGGCTAATGAAAAACTGTTTTTT,TRBJ1-4,.,TRBV30,.
CASSQDGRVVEQFF,TGCGCCAGCAGCCAAGACGGCAGGGTCGTAGAGCAGTTCTTC,TRBJ2-1,.,TRBV5-1,.
CASSLEGTSGNEQFF,TGTGCCAGCAGCTTAGAGGGGACTAGCGGGAATGAGCAGTTCTTC,TRBJ2-1,TRBD2,TRBV7-9,.
CASSPLNRGWGTEAFF,TGTGCCAGCTCACCTCTTAACAGGGGATGGGGCACTGAAGCTTTCTTT,TRBJ1-1,TRBD1,TRBV18,.
CASSSGGTKNIQYF,TGTGCCAGCAGCTCAGGGGGTACCAAAAACATTCAGTACTTC,TRBJ2-4,TRBD1,TRBV11-3,.
CASSAGQNTEAFF,TGTGCCAGCAGTGCCGGACAGAACACTGAAGCTTTCTTT,TRBJ1-1,.,TRBV27,.
CASSLVGNRVYNEQFF,TGTGCCAGCAGCTTAGTGGGGAACAGGGTCTACAATGAGCAGTTCTTC,TRBJ2-1,.,TRBV7-8,.
CASSRRQVDGYTF,TGTGCCAGTAGCCGTCGACAGGTTGATGGCTACACCTTC,TRBJ1-2,.,TRBV19,.
CASSPSGQGTTEAFF,TGTGCCAGTAGTCCTTCCGGACAGGGGACGACTGAAGCTTTCTTT,TRBJ1-1,TRBD1,TRBV19,few
CASSAHQGAGGTEAFF,TGTGCCAGCAGCGCCCACCAAGGGGCAGGGGGCACTGAAGCTTTCTTT,TRBJ1-1,TRBD1,TRBV9,few
CASSQEGDRGPYEQYF,TGCGCCAGCAGCCAAGAGGGAGACAGGGGGCCGTACGAGCAGTACTTC,TRBJ2-7,TRBD1,TRBV4-3,.
CASSHPQGNEQFF,TGTGCCAGCAGCCACCCCCAGGGCAATGAGCAGTTCTTC,TRBJ2-1,.,TRBV11-3,.
CASSQIQGFNEQFF,TGCGCCAGCAGCCAAATCCAGGGATTCAATGAGCAGTTCTTC,TRBJ2-1,.,TRBV4-1,.
CASSSPQETQYF,TGCGCCAGCAGCTCTCCTCAAGAGACCCAGTACTTC,TRBJ2-5,.,TRBV5-1,.
CASSASTATNEKLFF,TGTGCCAGCAGCGCCTCGACAGCAACTAATGAAAAACTGTTTTTT,TRBJ1-4,.,TRBV9,.
CAWSVRVTDTQYF,TGTGCCTGGAGTGTTAGAGTCACAGATACGCAGTATTTT,TRBJ2-3,.,TRBV30,.
CASSSRRGSSAEAFF,TGTGCCAGCAGCTCGCGCAGGGGGTCCAGTGCTGAAGCTTTCTTT,TRBJ1-1,TRBD1,TRBV5-4,.
CASSREGYAETQYF,TGTGCCAGCAGCCGAGAGGGTTACGCAGAGACCCAGTACTTC,TRBJ2-5,.,TRBV5-5,.
CASSLGRGVPSAKNIQYF,TGTGCCAGCAGCTTAGGGCGCGGTGTTCCGTCTGCCAAAAACATTCAGTACTTC,TRBJ2-4,.,TRBV7-9,.
CASSYQGPMNTEAFF,TGTGCCAGCAGTTATCAGGGGCCAATGAACACTGAAGCTTTCTTT,TRBJ1-1,.,TRBV6-5,.
CASGGGPTDTQYF,TGTGCCAGCGGAGGCGGACCCACAGATACGCAGTATTTT,TRBJ2-3,.,TRBV28,.
CAWKEQGAGGYTF,TGTGCCTGGAAGGAACAGGGGGCAGGTGGCTACACCTTC,TRBJ1-2,TRBD1,TRBV30,.
CASSGTGNNQPQHF,TGTGCCAGCAGTGGGACAGGGAACAATCAGCCCCAGCATTTT,TRBJ1-5,TRBD1,TRBV6-1,.
CSVPGQGLKADTQYF,TGCAGCGTTCCGGGACAGGGCCTAAAAGCAGATACGCAGTATTTT,TRBJ2-3,TRBD1,TRBV29-1,.
CASSLGGRRNQPQHF,TGTGCCAGCAGCTTGGGAGGGCGGCGCAATCAGCCCCAGCATTTT,TRBJ1-5,.,TRBV5-6,.